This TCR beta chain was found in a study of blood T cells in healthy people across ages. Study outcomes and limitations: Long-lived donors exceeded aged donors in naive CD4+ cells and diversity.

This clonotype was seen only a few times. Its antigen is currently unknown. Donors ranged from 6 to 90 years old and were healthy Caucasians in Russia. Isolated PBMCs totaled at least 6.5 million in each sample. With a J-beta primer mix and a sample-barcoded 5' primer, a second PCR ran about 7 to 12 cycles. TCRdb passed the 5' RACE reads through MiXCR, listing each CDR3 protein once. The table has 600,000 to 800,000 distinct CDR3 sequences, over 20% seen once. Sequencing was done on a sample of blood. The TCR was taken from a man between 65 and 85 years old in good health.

CDR3 nucleotides: TGTGCCACCAGCATTGGAGGGAGCTCCTACGAGCAGTACTTC. Its protein is CATSIGGSSYEQYF. The V and J genes are TRBV15 and TRBJ2-7, with D tentatively TRBD2 (6 bases). The germline gives CDR1 LNHNV, CDR2 YYDKDF (reference sequence). The CDR3 extends over 14 amino acids. The V end lost 4 bases, the J end lost 0 bases, and 10 bases lay between the germline ends.